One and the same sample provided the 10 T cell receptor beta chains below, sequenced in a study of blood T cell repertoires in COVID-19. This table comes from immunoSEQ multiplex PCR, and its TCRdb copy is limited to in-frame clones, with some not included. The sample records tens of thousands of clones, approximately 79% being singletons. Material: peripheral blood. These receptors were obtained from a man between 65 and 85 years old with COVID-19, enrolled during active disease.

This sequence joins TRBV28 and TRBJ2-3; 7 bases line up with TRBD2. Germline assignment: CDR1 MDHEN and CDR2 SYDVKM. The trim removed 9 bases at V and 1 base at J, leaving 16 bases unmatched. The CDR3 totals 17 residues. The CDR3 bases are TGTGCCAGTGCTATACTAGCGCCCATGCTTGGCACAGATACGCAGTATTTT. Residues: CASAILAPMLGTDTQYF.

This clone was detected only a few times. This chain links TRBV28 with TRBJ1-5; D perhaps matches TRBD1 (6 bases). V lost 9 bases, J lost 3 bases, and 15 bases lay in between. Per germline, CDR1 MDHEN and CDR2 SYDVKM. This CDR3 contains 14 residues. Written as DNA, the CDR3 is TGTGCCAGTTCCACGGGACATCCCAATCAGCCCCAGCATTTT. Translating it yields CASSTGHPNQPQHF.

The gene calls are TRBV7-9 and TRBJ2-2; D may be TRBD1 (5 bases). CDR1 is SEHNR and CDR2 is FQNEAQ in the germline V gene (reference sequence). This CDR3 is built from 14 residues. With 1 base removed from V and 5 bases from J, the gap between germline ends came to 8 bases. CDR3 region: CASSLGQGTGELFF. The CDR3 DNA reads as TGTGCCAGCAGCTTAGGGCAGGGTACCGGGGAGCTGTTTTTT.

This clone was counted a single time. CDR3 sequence reads: CASSQQFGASYEQYF. In DNA form, the CDR3 reads TGCGCCAGCAGCCAACAGTTTGGTGCTTCCTACGAGCAGTACTTC. The chain combines TRBV4-1 with TRBJ2-7; D call uncertain. Trimming removed 2 bases at V and 1 base at J, with 12 bases between. Germline V gives CDR1 MGHRA, CDR2 YSYEKL. CDR3 size: 15 residues.

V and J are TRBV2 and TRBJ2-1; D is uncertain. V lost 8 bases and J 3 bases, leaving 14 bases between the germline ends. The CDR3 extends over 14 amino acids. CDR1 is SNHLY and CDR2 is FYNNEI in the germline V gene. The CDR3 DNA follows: TGTGCCAGCCTTCCTCGAGATCTCTACAATGAGCAGTTCTTC. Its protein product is CASLPRDLYNEQFF.

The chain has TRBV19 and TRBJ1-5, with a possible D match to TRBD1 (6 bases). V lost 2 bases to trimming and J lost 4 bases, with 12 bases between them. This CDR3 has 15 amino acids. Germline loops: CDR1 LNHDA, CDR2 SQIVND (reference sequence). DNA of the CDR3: TGTGCCAGTAGTATATACAGGGCGAGGAATCAGCCCCAGCATTTT. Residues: CASSIYRARNQPQHF.

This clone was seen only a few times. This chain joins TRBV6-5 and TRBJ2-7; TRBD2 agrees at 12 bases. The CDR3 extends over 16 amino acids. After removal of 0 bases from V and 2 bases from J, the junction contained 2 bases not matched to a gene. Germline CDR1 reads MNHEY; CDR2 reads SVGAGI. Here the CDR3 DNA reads TGTGCCAGCAGTTACTCGCCTAGCGGGAGGGCCTACGAGCAGTACTTC. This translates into CASSYSPSGRAYEQYF.

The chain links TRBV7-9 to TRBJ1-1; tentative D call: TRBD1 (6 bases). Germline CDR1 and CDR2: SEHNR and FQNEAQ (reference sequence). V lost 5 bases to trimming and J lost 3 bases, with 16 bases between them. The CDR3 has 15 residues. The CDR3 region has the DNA TGTGCCAGCAGCGCCTCCGGGGGGCTATACACTGAAGCTTTCTTT. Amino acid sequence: CASSASGGLYTEAFF.

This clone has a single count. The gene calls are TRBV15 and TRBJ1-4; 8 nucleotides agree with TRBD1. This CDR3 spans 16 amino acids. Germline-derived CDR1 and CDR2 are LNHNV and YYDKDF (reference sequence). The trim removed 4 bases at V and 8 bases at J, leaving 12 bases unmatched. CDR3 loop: CATSTTRTGMREKLFF. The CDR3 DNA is TGTGCCACCAGCACTACTCGGACAGGGATGAGAGAAAAACTGTTTTTT.

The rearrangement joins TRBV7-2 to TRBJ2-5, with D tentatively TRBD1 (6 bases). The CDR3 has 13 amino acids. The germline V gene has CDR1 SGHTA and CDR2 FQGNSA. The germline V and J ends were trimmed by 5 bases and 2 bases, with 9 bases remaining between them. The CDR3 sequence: CASSDRMQETQYF. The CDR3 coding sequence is TGTGCCAGCAGCGACAGGATGCAAGAGACCCAGTACTTC.